The 21 T cell receptor beta chains below all came from one sample that was sequenced in a study of control samples from healthy donors and cancer patients. Some clones are missing from TCRdb's copy, which holds only in-frame ones; the method was immunoSEQ multiplex PCR. The data show 150,000 to 200,000 clones, approximately 90% seen once. Sequenced sample: blood. These receptors were obtained from a man aged 30 to 45 in good health.

The rearrangement links TRBV7-6 to TRBJ1-2; D remains ambiguous. The germline V gene encodes CDR1 SGHVS and CDR2 FNYEAQ. The CDR3 is 13 amino acids. The germline V and J ends were trimmed by 7 bases and 5 bases, with 14 bases remaining between them. The CDR3 DNA reads as TGTGCCAGCACCCCCGGCGGAATGTATGGCTACACCTTC. Protein product: CASTPGGMYGYTF.

The V call is TRBV3-1 (or the pseudogene TRBV3-2), the J call TRBJ1-1; D is perhaps TRBD1 (5 bases). Trimming took off 4 bases at V and 1 base at J, with 10 bases between the two ends. CDR1 and CDR2 from the germline V gene are LGHDT and YNNKEL (reference sequence). The CDR3 extends over 14 amino acids. In DNA, the CDR3 is TGTGCCAGCAGCCCCCGGGACCGGAACACTGAAGCTTTCTTT. This encodes CASSPRDRNTEAFF.

The CDR3 region is CASSEAGESYEQYF. The CDR3 DNA reads as TGTGCCAGCAGTGAAGCGGGTGAGTCCTACGAGCAGTACTTC. The chain carries TRBV6-1 and TRBJ2-7; no clear D gene. The CDR3 sequence is 14 residues long. CDR1 MNHNS and CDR2 SASEGT come from the germline V gene. The ends were cut back, 0 bases at V and 1 base at J, with 7 bases in the middle.

The rearrangement uses TRBV10-2 and TRBJ1-5; the D is unclear. V gave up 1 base and J gave up 4 bases, with 5 bases separating them. The CDR3 length is 13 residues. CDR1 and CDR2 (germline): WSHSY, SAAADI. The CDR3 nucleotides read TGCGCCAGCAGTGAGTTGGCAAATCAGCCCCAGCATTTT. It translates to CASSELANQPQHF.

The gene calls are TRBV7-9 and TRBJ1-2, with D possibly matching TRBD1 (5 bases). CDR1 and CDR2 (germline): SEHNR, FQNEAQ (reference sequence). This CDR3 region has 12 residues. Trimming pared 3 bases from V and 8 bases from J, leaving 10 bases between. The CDR3 DNA reads TGTGCCAGCAGCTTGGGGCTGGGGGGCTACACCTTC. This gives the protein CASSLGLGGYTF.

This chain connects TRBV18 to TRBJ2-3, with D possibly being TRBD2 (5 bases). Deletions cut 0 bases from V and 1 base from J, with 11 bases between. The CDR3 runs to 16 residues. Germline lookup yields CDR1 KGHSH and CDR2 LQKENI. CDR3 region: CASSPPGSVRTDTQYF. The DNA for the CDR3 is TGTGCCAGCTCACCACCGGGTAGCGTTCGCACAGATACGCAGTATTTT.

The CDR3 DNA is TGTGCCACCGGGTGGGGGACAACTAATGAAAAACTGTTTTTT. Protein product: CATGWGTTNEKLFF. The chain carries TRBV2 and TRBJ1-4; TRBD1 might be the D (5 bases). This CDR3 is built from 14 residues. V gave up 10 bases and J gave up 0 bases, with 12 bases separating them. In germline, CDR1 is SNHLY, CDR2 FYNNEI.

This sequence joins TRBV7-9 and TRBJ2-7; possibly TRBD1 for D (6 bases). Trimming took off 2 bases at V and 5 bases at J, with 13 bases between the two ends. CDR3 size: 14 residues. Germline V lookup: CDR1 SEHNR, CDR2 FQNEAQ (reference sequence). The CDR3 nucleotides are TGTGCCAGCAGCTTAAGACAGGTAAAGGACGAGCAGTACTTC. It specifies CASSLRQVKDEQYF.

This sequence joins TRBV2 and TRBJ2-5; the match to TRBD2 covers 9 bases. The germline gives CDR1 SNHLY, CDR2 FYNNEI. V shed 3 bases, J shed 5 bases, and the junction held 7 bases outside the gene matches. This CDR3 has 15 amino acids. The CDR3 DNA is TGTGCCAGCAGTGATCAACTAGCGGGTTGGGAGACCCAGTACTTC. This encodes CASSDQLAGWETQYF. The variable domain in full, completed from reference TRBV2 and TRBJ2-5, reads EPEVTQTPSHQVTQMGQEVILRCVPISNHLYFYWYRQILGQKVEFLVSFYNNEISEKSEIFDDQFSVERPDGSNFTLKIRSTKLEDSAMYFCASSDQLAGWETQYFGPGTRLLVL.

The chain uses TRBV5-1 and TRBJ2-5, with D possibly matching TRBD1 (5 bases). V lost 4 bases and J lost 5, with 15 bases in between. The germline V gene has CDR1 SGHRS and CDR2 YFSETQ. CDR3 size: 14 residues. CDR3 in DNA: TGCGCCAGCAGCCCGGACACTTTTAGGGAGACCCAGTACTTC. As protein: CASSPDTFRETQYF.

The chain has TRBV28 and TRBJ1-5; perhaps TRBD1 as D (6 bases). V was clipped by 4 bases and J by 9 bases, with 16 bases between them. Germline lookup yields CDR1 MDHEN and CDR2 SYDVKM. This CDR3 comprises 14 residues. DNA of the CDR3: TGTGCCAGCAGTTACAGGGTAGGGAACGGGCCCCAGCATTTT. Translated, it gives CASSYRVGNGPQHF.

The chain is built from TRBV11-2 and TRBJ1-2, with D unresolved. Trimming cost V 3 bases and J 5 bases, with 22 bases left between them. The CDR3 totals 17 residues. Germline assignment: CDR1 SGHAT and CDR2 FQNNGV. The CDR3 nucleotides read TGTGCCAGCAGCTTCACGCCGGACTCTTCCTCGGATTATGGCTACACCTTC. This codes for CASSFTPDSSSDYGYTF.

This chain connects TRBV2 to TRBJ1-1, with no clear D. Looked up from germline, CDR1 is SNHLY and CDR2 is FYNNEI. V shed 6 bases and J shed 5 bases, with 13 bases lying between them. The CDR3 extends over 13 amino acids. DNA of the CDR3: TGTGCCAGCAGAACCGATATGAGTACTGAAGCTTTCTTT. This sequence encodes CASRTDMSTEAFF.

The chain employs TRBV5-6 and TRBJ1-2; TRBD1 aligns across 9 bases. The CDR3 sequence is 13 residues long. Germline V CDR1 and CDR2: SGHDT, YYEEEE. V shed 2 bases, J shed 12 bases, and the junction held 8 bases outside the gene matches. DNA for the CDR3: TGTGCCAGCAGCTTCTCCGGGACAGGGCTTCACACCTTC. Its protein product is CASSFSGTGLHTF.

The CDR3 nucleotides read TGTGCCTGGAGTGTGGCGAGGGGGACCCAGTACTTC. Its translation is CAWSVARGTQYF. This rearrangement joins TRBV30 to TRBJ2-5; D may be TRBD1 or TRBD2 (5 bases each). This CDR3 is 12 amino acids long. Trimming left V 0 bases short and J 7 bases short, with 9 bases between. Germline assignment: CDR1 GTSNPN and CDR2 SVGIG (reference sequence).

The chain recombines TRBV9 with TRBJ2-1; 8 bases line up with TRBD1. CDR3 length: 15 amino acids. V shed 3 bases and J 4 bases; nucleotides not matched to a gene: 6. Germline CDR1 SGDLS, CDR2 YYNGEE. The CDR3 sequence: CASSGGQGPYNEQFF. CDR3 coding DNA: TGTGCCAGCAGCGGTGGACAGGGACCTTACAATGAGCAGTTCTTC. The variable domain in full, completed from reference TRBV9 and TRBJ2-1, reads DSGVTQTPKHLITATGQRVTLRCSPRSGDLSVYWYQQSLDQGLQFLIQYYNGEERAKGNILERFSAQQFPDLHSELNLSSLELGDSALYFCASSGGQGPYNEQFFGPGTRLTVL.

The gene calls are TRBV2 and TRBJ1-4, with D uncertain. This CDR3 contains 13 residues. Trimming shortened V by 7 bases and J by 4 bases, and 10 bases separated the two germline ends. From germline, CDR1 is SNHLY and CDR2 FYNNEI. This CDR3 is CASTDGVNEKLFF. As DNA, the CDR3 is TGTGCCAGCACGGACGGAGTTAATGAAAAACTGTTTTTT.

This chain uses TRBV3-1 (or the pseudogene TRBV3-2) with TRBJ1-3; 8 bases line up with TRBD1. V shed 2 bases and J 6 bases; nucleotides not matched to a gene: 9. The CDR3 loop spans 16 amino acids. Germline lookup yields CDR1 LGHDT and CDR2 YNNKEL (reference sequence). This CDR3 reads CASSQYQGQAVNTIYF. The CDR3 DNA reads TGTGCCAGCAGCCAATACCAGGGACAGGCGGTAAACACCATATATTTT.

This rearrangement joins TRBV27 to TRBJ1-3; D remains ambiguous. The ends were cut back, 5 bases at V and 0 bases at J, with 17 bases in the middle. The CDR3 covers 17 residues. The germline V gene has CDR1 MNHEY and CDR2 SMNVEV (reference sequence). The CDR3 region is CASSLPDGRSSGNTIYF. For the CDR3, the DNA is TGTGCCAGCAGTCTTCCGGACGGACGATCCTCTGGAAACACCATATATTTT.

This chain connects TRBV5-1 to TRBJ2-3; TRBD1 matches 9 bases. CDR1 and CDR2 from the germline V gene are SGHRS and YFSETQ. The length of the CDR3 is 14 residues. The junction had 7 bases not matched to a gene; V was cut back by 7 bases and J by 4 bases. CDR3 loop: CASFRDRDADTQYF. The CDR3 nucleotides read TGCGCCAGCTTCCGGGACAGGGATGCAGATACGCAGTATTTT.

The rearrangement links TRBV6-5 to TRBJ2-7; no clear D. The CDR3 has 14 amino acids. Germline values: CDR1 MNHEY, CDR2 SVGAGI. V was cut by 3 bases and J by 5 bases, with 14 bases left in between. The CDR3 sequence: CASSYGSVGNEQYF. CDR3 nucleotides: TGTGCCAGCAGTTATGGTAGTGTGGGTAACGAGCAGTACTTC.